The present T cell receptor beta chain was sequenced within a study of shared clonotypes between healthy human individuals. On the study more broadly: Samples came from a couple of female and a few male donors aged 18 to 49. Notes on the study in general: Naive CD4 clonotypes overlapped across several donors at about 5%.

Here immunoSEQ multiplex PCR was the method, and the copy in TCRdb shows in-frame clones only, minus some. The top ten hold about 0.35% of the sample, which has more than 1.2 million clones, approximately 98.5% seen once. Trimming pared 1 base from V and 6 bases from J, leaving 15 bases between. CDR3 length equals 15 residues. Germline CDR1 is MDHEN and CDR2 is SYDVKM. To note about this clone: The antigen is unknown.

Sequenced: naive CD4+ T cells sorted from blood. Subset defined: CD45RA+ positively selected. The chain links TRBV28 to TRBJ1-1, with no clear D. The clonotype originates from a man younger than 40 in good health. The CDR3 region is CASSLFFGVRAEAFF. The CDR3 nucleotides are TGTGCCAGCAGTTTATTTTTCGGGGTACGGGCTGAAGCTTTCTTT.